The rows below give T cell receptor beta chains drawn from one sample of a study of control samples from healthy donors and cancer patients. Repertoires were generated with immunoSEQ multiplex PCR, while TCRdb's copy carries only in-frame clones and drops some. The sample records about 34,000 clones, 85% to 90% being singletons. Sequenced input: PBMCs. The receptors shown here come from a middle-aged woman with lung cancer. CDR3s include the opening cysteine and the closing phenylalanine or tryptophan. The order of the fields is CDR3 length, D gene, V gene, J gene, clone size, CDR3 protein, CDR3 DNA. A D gene is named only where the DNA matches it firmly. Only some rows state a clone size, as once, few, many or a class for expanded clones.

length: 18; D: -; V: TRBV19; J: TRBJ1-6; size: -; CDR3: CASNLGRLRSSYNSPLHF; DNA: TGTGCCAGTAATTTGGGACGGCTGAGGAGCTCCTATAATTCACCCCTCCACTTT
length: 13; D: -; V: TRBV19; J: TRBJ1-1; size: -; CDR3: CASRRTGNTEAFF; DNA: TGTGCCAGTAGGAGAACAGGGAACACTGAAGCTTTCTTT
length: 14; D: -; V: TRBV4-3; J: TRBJ2-3; size: -; CDR3: CASSLNGFTDTQYF; DNA: TGCGCCAGCAGCCTCAACGGGTTCACAGATACGCAGTATTTT
length: 13; D: -; V: TRBV7-8; J: TRBJ2-7; size: -; CDR3: CASSQGNLGEQYF; DNA: TGTGCCAGCAGCCAAGGGAATCTAGGCGAGCAGTACTTC
length: 17; D: TRBD2; V: TRBV9; J: TRBJ2-2; size: few; CDR3: CASSVARAGANTGELFF; DNA: TGTGCCAGCAGCGTGGCCCGAGCGGGGGCGAACACCGGGGAGCTGTTTTTT
length: 13; D: -; V: TRBV11-2; J: TRBJ2-3; size: -; CDR3: CASSLGAADTQYF; DNA: TGTGCCAGCAGCTTAGGGGCAGCAGATACGCAGTATTTT
length: 15; D: -; V: TRBV4-3; J: TRBJ2-7; size: -; CDR3: CASSQQGRQPYEQYF; DNA: TGCGCCAGCAGCCAACAGGGACGGCAGCCCTACGAGCAGTACTTC
length: 16; D: TRBD1; V: TRBV24-1; J: TRBJ2-3; size: -; CDR3: CATSDRDRGPGDTQYF; DNA: TGTGCCACCAGTGATCGGGACAGGGGACCGGGAGATACGCAGTATTTT
length: 15; D: -; V: TRBV6-1; J: TRBJ1-4; size: -; CDR3: CASSEAGGFNEKLFF; DNA: TGTGCCAGCAGTGAAGCGGGTGGGTTTAATGAAAAACTGTTTTTT
length: 14; D: -; V: TRBV7-3; J: TRBJ1-1; size: -; CDR3: CASSPDGVVTEAFF; DNA: TGTGCCAGCAGCCCGGACGGTGTAGTCACTGAAGCTTTCTTT
length: 16; D: -; V: TRBV7-9; J: TRBJ1-2; size: once; CDR3: CASSPRARTEDYGYTF; DNA: TGTGCCAGCAGCCCCCGGGCTAGGACGGAGGACTATGGCTACACCTTC
length: 13; D: -; V: TRBV25-1; J: TRBJ1-1; size: -; CDR3: CASRRGANTEAFF; DNA: TGTGCCAGCAGACGGGGGGCGAACACTGAAGCTTTCTTT
length: 15; D: -; V: TRBV25-1; J: TRBJ1-6; size: -; CDR3: CAGSSQEGRSSPLHF; DNA: TGTGCCGGCAGTTCACAGGAGGGTAGGAGTTCACCCCTCCACTTT
length: 15; D: -; V: TRBV11-2; J: TRBJ1-2; size: -; CDR3: CASSKGSGTEYGYTF; DNA: TGTGCCAGCAGCAAAGGATCCGGGACGGAGTATGGCTACACCTTC
length: 14; D: -; V: TRBV5-1; J: TRBJ2-7; size: -; CDR3: CASSQRTDTYEQYF; DNA: TGCGCCAGCAGCCAACGGACAGATACCTACGAGCAGTACTTC
length: 15; D: TRBD1; V: TRBV18; J: TRBJ2-7; size: -; CDR3: CASSPSGTADYEQYF; DNA: TGTGCCAGCTCACCGTCCGGGACAGCAGACTACGAGCAGTACTTC
length: 14; D: TRBD1; V: TRBV15; J: TRBJ1-1; size: -; CDR3: CATRGMDRDNEAFF; DNA: TGTGCCACCAGAGGAATGGACAGGGACAATGAAGCTTTCTTT
length: 15; D: -; V: TRBV9; J: TRBJ1-4; size: -; CDR3: CASSSRGERGEKLFF; DNA: TGTGCCAGCAGCTCGAGGGGGGAACGGGGTGAAAAACTGTTTTTT
length: 13; D: -; V: TRBV6-4; J: TRBJ2-2; size: -; CDR3: CASSDSDTGELFF; DNA: TGTGCCAGCAGTGACTCAGACACCGGGGAGCTGTTTTTT
length: 14; D: -; V: TRBV5-1; J: TRBJ1-3; size: -; CDR3: CASRLQGDGNTIYF; DNA: TGCGCCAGCAGGCTACAGGGAGACGGAAACACCATATATTTT
length: 14; D: -; V: TRBV6-5; J: TRBJ1-4; size: -; CDR3: CASSKGRTNEKLFF; DNA: TGTGCCAGCAGTAAGGGTAGAACTAATGAAAAACTGTTTTTT
length: 14; D: TRBD1; V: TRBV5-1; J: TRBJ2-7; size: -; CDR3: CASSLGQGGYEQYF; DNA: TGCGCCAGCAGCTTGGGACAGGGCGGCTACGAGCAGTACTTC
length: 14; D: -; V: TRBV11-2; J: TRBJ1-3; size: -; CDR3: CASSLAKGGNTIYF; DNA: TGTGCCAGCAGCTTAGCTAAAGGTGGAAACACCATATATTTT
length: 15; D: -; V: TRBV7-2; J: TRBJ2-2; size: -; CDR3: CASSLVQPNTGELFF; DNA: TGTGCCAGCAGCTTAGTTCAGCCCAACACCGGGGAGCTGTTTTTT
length: 16; D: -; V: TRBV10-1; J: TRBJ2-3; size: -; CDR3: CASSESWSGPRGTQYF; DNA: TGCGCCAGCAGTGAGTCTTGGAGTGGCCCTCGGGGTACGCAGTATTTT
length: 14; D: -; V: TRBV7-2; J: TRBJ2-3; size: -; CDR3: CASSRGVSTDTQYF; DNA: TGTGCCAGCAGCCGTGGAGTGAGCACAGATACGCAGTATTTT
length: 16; D: TRBD1; V: TRBV19; J: TRBJ1-1; size: -; CDR3: CASSRTGGRRITEAFF; DNA: TGTGCCAGTAGTAGGACAGGGGGGAGAAGAATTACTGAAGCTTTCTTT
length: 15; D: TRBD2; V: TRBV5-4; J: TRBJ2-1; size: once; CDR3: CASRDLAGVGNEQFF; DNA: TGTGCCAGCAGGGACCTAGCGGGGGTCGGGAATGAGCAGTTCTTC
length: 14; D: -; V: TRBV4-2; J: TRBJ1-2; size: -; CDR3: CASSPLDGPYGYTF; DNA: TGTGCCAGCAGCCCCCTTGACGGCCCCTATGGCTACACCTTC
length: 15; D: -; V: TRBV11-3; J: TRBJ2-7; size: -; CDR3: CASSFEGTIPYEQYF; DNA: TGTGCCAGCAGCTTTGAGGGGACGATTCCCTACGAGCAGTACTTC
length: 16; D: TRBD1; V: TRBV25-1; J: TRBJ2-7; size: -; CDR3: CASSGRGNRGSYEQYF; DNA: TGTGCCAGCAGTGGCCGGGGGAACAGGGGGTCCTACGAGCAGTACTTC
length: 14; D: -; V: TRBV7-2; J: TRBJ2-1; size: -; CDR3: CASSLDWLNEEQFF; DNA: TGTGCCAGCAGCTTAGATTGGCTAAACGAAGAGCAGTTCTTC
length: 15; D: -; V: TRBV28; J: TRBJ2-6; size: -; CDR3: CASSHLGPGANVLTF; DNA: TGTGCCAGCAGCCACCTAGGCCCTGGGGCCAACGTCCTGACTTTC
length: 14; D: -; V: TRBV30; J: TRBJ1-1; size: -; CDR3: CAWSVARGRTEAFF; DNA: TGTGCCTGGAGTGTGGCAAGGGGCAGGACTGAAGCTTTCTTT
length: 14; D: -; V: TRBV5-4; J: TRBJ2-5; size: -; CDR3: CASSPPWDQETQYF; DNA: TGTGCCAGCAGCCCCCCCTGGGACCAAGAGACCCAGTACTTC
length: 13; D: -; V: TRBV30; J: TRBJ2-7; size: -; CDR3: CAWKGTGFGEQYF; DNA: TGTGCCTGGAAGGGGACGGGCTTTGGCGAGCAGTACTTC
length: 14; D: -; V: TRBV15; J: TRBJ1-6; size: medium-sized; CDR3: CATSRDAESSPLHF; DNA: TGTGCCACCAGCAGAGATGCAGAGTCTTCACCCCTCCACTTT
length: 15; D: -; V: TRBV29-1; J: TRBJ1-1; size: few; CDR3: CSVSGAPAYGAEAFF; DNA: TGCAGCGTTTCCGGGGCGCCTGCTTATGGGGCTGAAGCTTTCTTT
length: 14; D: TRBD2; V: TRBV11-2; J: TRBJ2-3; size: -; CDR3: CASSPPGLINTQYF; DNA: TGTGCCAGCAGCCCACCGGGACTAATAAATACGCAGTATTTT
length: 16; D: TRBD2; V: TRBV5-1; J: TRBJ2-1; size: -; CDR3: CASSFTSGGSYNEQFF; DNA: TGCGCCAGCAGCTTTACTAGCGGGGGGTCCTACAATGAGCAGTTCTTC
length: 11; D: -; V: TRBV29-1; J: TRBJ2-1; size: -; CDR3: CSVERRNEQFF; DNA: TGCAGCGTTGAACGGCGTAATGAGCAGTTCTTC
length: 17; D: TRBD2; V: TRBV3-1/TRBV3-2; J: TRBJ2-5; size: -; CDR3: CASSQEGSGGHQGTQYF; DNA: TGTGCCAGCAGCCAAGAGGGTAGCGGGGGGCATCAGGGGACCCAGTACTTC
length: 15; D: TRBD2; V: TRBV30; J: TRBJ2-3; size: -; CDR3: CAWSSGTSGTDTQYF; DNA: TGTGCCTGGAGCTCCGGGACTAGCGGGACAGATACGCAGTATTTT
length: 13; D: -; V: TRBV5-6; J: TRBJ1-6; size: -; CDR3: CASSLRPYSPLHF; DNA: TGTGCCAGCAGCTTGCGACCGTATTCACCCCTCCACTTT
length: 13; D: TRBD2; V: TRBV5-1; J: TRBJ2-2; size: -; CDR3: CASSTNRDYSLFF; DNA: TGCGCCAGCAGCACAAACCGGGACTACTCGCTGTTTTTT
length: 12; D: -; V: TRBV29-1; J: TRBJ1-2; size: -; CDR3: CSGGEDNYGYTF; DNA: TGCAGCGGAGGGGAGGATAACTATGGCTACACCTTC
length: 16; D: -; V: TRBV4-3; J: TRBJ1-5; size: -; CDR3: CASSQGAANSNQPQHF; DNA: TGCGCCAGCAGCCAAGGGGCCGCTAATAGCAATCAGCCCCAGCATTTT
length: 13; D: TRBD1; V: TRBV6-4; J: TRBJ1-2; size: -; CDR3: CASSADRGYGYTF; DNA: TGTGCCAGCAGTGCCGACAGGGGATATGGCTACACCTTC
length: 15; D: -; V: TRBV11-2; J: TRBJ1-3; size: few; CDR3: CASSLVAGRGNTIYF; DNA: TGTGCCAGCAGCTTAGTGGCAGGGAGAGGAAACACCATATATTTT
length: 12; D: -; V: TRBV3-1/TRBV3-2; J: TRBJ1-2; size: -; CDR3: CASSSRVDGYTF; DNA: TGTGCCAGCAGCTCTAGGGTGGATGGCTACACCTTC
length: 15; D: TRBD2; V: TRBV11-2; J: TRBJ2-3; size: -; CDR3: CASRRGLAGADTQYF; DNA: TGTGCCAGCAGAAGGGGACTAGCGGGAGCAGATACGCAGTATTTT